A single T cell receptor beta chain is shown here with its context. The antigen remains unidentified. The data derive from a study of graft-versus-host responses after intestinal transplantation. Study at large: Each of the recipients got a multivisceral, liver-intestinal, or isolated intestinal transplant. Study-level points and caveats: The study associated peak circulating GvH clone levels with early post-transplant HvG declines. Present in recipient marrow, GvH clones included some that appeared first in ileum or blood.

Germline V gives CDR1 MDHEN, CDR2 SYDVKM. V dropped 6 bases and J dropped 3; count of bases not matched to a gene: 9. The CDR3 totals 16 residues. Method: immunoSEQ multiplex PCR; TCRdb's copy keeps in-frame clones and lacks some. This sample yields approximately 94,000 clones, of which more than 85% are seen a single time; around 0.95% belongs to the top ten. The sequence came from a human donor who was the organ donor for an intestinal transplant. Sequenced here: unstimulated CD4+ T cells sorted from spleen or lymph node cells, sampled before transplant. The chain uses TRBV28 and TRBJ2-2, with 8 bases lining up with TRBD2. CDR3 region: CASRDYSGVYTGELFF. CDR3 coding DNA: TGTGCCAGCAGGGATTATAGCGGGGTATACACCGGGGAGCTGTTTTTT.